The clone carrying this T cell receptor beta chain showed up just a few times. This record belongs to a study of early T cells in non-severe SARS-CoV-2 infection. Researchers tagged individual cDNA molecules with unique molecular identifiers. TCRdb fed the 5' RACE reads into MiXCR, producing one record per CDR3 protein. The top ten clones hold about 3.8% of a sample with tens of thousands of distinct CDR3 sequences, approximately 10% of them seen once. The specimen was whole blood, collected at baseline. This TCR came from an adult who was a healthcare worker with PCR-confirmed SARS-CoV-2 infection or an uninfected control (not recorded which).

Here the CDR3 reads CASSLGGVNYGYTF. The DNA of the CDR3 is TGTGCCAGCAGCTTAGGGGGCGTCAACTATGGCTACACCTTC. The chain carries TRBV7-9 and TRBJ1-2, with D possibly being TRBD1 (5 bases). The germline V gene has CDR1 SEHNR and CDR2 FQNEAQ (reference sequence). The ends were cut back, 1 base at V and 2 bases at J, with 8 bases in the middle. The CDR3 sequence is 14 residues long.